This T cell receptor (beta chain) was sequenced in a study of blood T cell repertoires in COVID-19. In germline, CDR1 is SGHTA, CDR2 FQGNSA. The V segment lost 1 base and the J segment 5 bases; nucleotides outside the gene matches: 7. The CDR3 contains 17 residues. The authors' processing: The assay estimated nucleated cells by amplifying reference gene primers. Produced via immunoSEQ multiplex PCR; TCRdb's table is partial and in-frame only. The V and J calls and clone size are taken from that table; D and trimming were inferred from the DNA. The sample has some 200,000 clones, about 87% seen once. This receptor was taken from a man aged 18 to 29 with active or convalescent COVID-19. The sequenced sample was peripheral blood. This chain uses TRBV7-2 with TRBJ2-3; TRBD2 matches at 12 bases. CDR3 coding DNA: TGTGCCAGCAGCTTAGGAACTAGCGGGAGGAGGGTAGATACGCAGTATTTT. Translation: CASSLGTSGRRVDTQYF.